These T cell receptor beta chains were read from a single sample in a study of OX40 agonist ivuxolimab in advanced cancers. Only in-frame clones appear in the TCRdb table, and some are missing; sequencing was by immunoSEQ multiplex PCR. Seen here are under 80,000 clones, around 86% observed once, and the top ten hold 0.55% to 0.7%. Sequencing was performed on CD4+ or CD8+ T cells sorted from blood, taken in a trial of the OX40 agonist ivuxolimab. These TCRs come from an adult with an advanced solid tumor such as melanoma, head and neck, liver or kidney cancer. Both conserved end residues are part of each CDR3. D genes are given only for firm matches. Rows give clone size only sometimes, using once, few, many, or a class for an expanded clone.

clone_size: .
d_call: TRBD1
v_call: TRBV19
j_call: TRBJ2-3
cdr3_aa: CASSTTGRRTDTQYF
cdr3_nt: TGTGCCAGTAGTACGACAGGGCGCAGGACAGATACGCAGTATTTT

clone_size: few
d_call: .
v_call: TRBV11-3
j_call: TRBJ2-5
cdr3_aa: CASSSVGGNQETQYF
cdr3_nt: TGTGCCAGCAGCTCCGTGGGCGGTAACCAAGAGACCCAGTACTTC

clone_size: .
d_call: .
v_call: TRBV25-1
j_call: TRBJ2-4
cdr3_aa: CASSELGGGAKNIQYF
cdr3_nt: TGTGCCAGCAGTGAATTAGGAGGGGGGGCCAAAAACATTCAGTACTTC

clone_size: .
d_call: .
v_call: TRBV21-1
j_call: TRBJ1-1
cdr3_aa: CASSTGLGQGQNTEAFF
cdr3_nt: TGTGCCAGCAGCACAGGTTTAGGACAGGGTCAGAACACTGAAGCTTTCTTT

clone_size: few
d_call: .
v_call: TRBV19
j_call: TRBJ1-6
cdr3_aa: CASSIERTDNSPLHF
cdr3_nt: TGTGCCAGTAGTATCGAAAGAACAGATAATTCACCCCTCCACTTT

clone_size: few
d_call: .
v_call: TRBV18
j_call: TRBJ1-1
cdr3_aa: CASSPIVTTEAFF
cdr3_nt: TGTGCCAGCTCACCTATTGTCACGACTGAAGCTTTCTTT

clone_size: .
d_call: .
v_call: TRBV28
j_call: TRBJ2-7
cdr3_aa: CASSLGTDSYEQYF
cdr3_nt: TGTGCCAGCAGTTTAGGTACGGACTCCTACGAGCAGTACTTC

clone_size: .
d_call: TRBD2
v_call: TRBV25-1
j_call: TRBJ2-3
cdr3_aa: CASSESSSGGRTQYF
cdr3_nt: TGTGCCAGCAGTGAATCCTCTAGCGGGGGCCGTACGCAGTATTTT

clone_size: .
d_call: .
v_call: TRBV30
j_call: TRBJ1-1
cdr3_aa: CAWTVRKTEAFF
cdr3_nt: TGTGCCTGGACGGTACGGAAGACTGAAGCTTTCTTT

clone_size: .
d_call: .
v_call: TRBV7-9
j_call: TRBJ2-5
cdr3_aa: CASSLARSRKETQYF
cdr3_nt: TGTGCCAGCAGCTTAGCCCGATCACGAAAAGAGACCCAGTACTTC

clone_size: once
d_call: .
v_call: TRBV6-1
j_call: TRBJ1-5
cdr3_aa: CASSDGVGGDQPQHF
cdr3_nt: TGTGCCAGCAGCGATGGGGTGGGGGGGGATCAGCCCCAGCATTTT

clone_size: few
d_call: .
v_call: TRBV28
j_call: TRBJ2-2
cdr3_aa: CASSLIGWRALDTGELFF
cdr3_nt: TGTGCCAGCAGTTTAATAGGGTGGCGGGCTCTGGACACCGGGGAGCTGTTTTTT

clone_size: once
d_call: .
v_call: TRBV5-4
j_call: TRBJ2-1
cdr3_aa: CASRIGRINEQFF
cdr3_nt: TGTGCCAGCAGGATCGGCCGGATCAATGAGCAGTTCTTC

clone_size: few
d_call: .
v_call: TRBV18
j_call: TRBJ1-6
cdr3_aa: CASSHPGTNSPLHF
cdr3_nt: TGTGCCAGCTCACACCCGGGAACAAATTCACCCCTCCACTTT

clone_size: few
d_call: .
v_call: TRBV10-1
j_call: TRBJ1-3
cdr3_aa: CASSESRQTGNTIYF
cdr3_nt: TGCGCCAGCAGTGAGTCGCGACAGACTGGAAACACCATATATTTT

clone_size: .
d_call: TRBD1
v_call: TRBV29-1
j_call: TRBJ1-2
cdr3_aa: CSYAGTGDGYTF
cdr3_nt: TGCAGCTATGCCGGGACAGGGGATGGCTACACCTTC

clone_size: .
d_call: TRBD1
v_call: TRBV28
j_call: TRBJ2-7
cdr3_aa: CASRITDRVREQYF
cdr3_nt: TGTGCCAGCAGGATCACAGACAGGGTAAGAGAGCAGTACTTC

clone_size: .
d_call: TRBD1
v_call: TRBV19
j_call: TRBJ2-1
cdr3_aa: CASSSRQGAENEQFF
cdr3_nt: TGTGCCAGTAGTTCCCGACAGGGGGCTGAGAATGAGCAGTTCTTC

clone_size: .
d_call: TRBD1
v_call: TRBV6-1
j_call: TRBJ1-5
cdr3_aa: CASSQGARQPQHF
cdr3_nt: TGTGCCAGCAGTCAGGGGGCAAGACAGCCCCAGCATTTT

clone_size: few
d_call: .
v_call: TRBV5-1
j_call: TRBJ1-2
cdr3_aa: CASSLEGMPGGYTF
cdr3_nt: TGCGCCAGCAGCTTGGAAGGGATGCCGGGTGGCTACACCTTC

clone_size: .
d_call: .
v_call: TRBV18
j_call: TRBJ1-2
cdr3_aa: CASSTKRGGWDGYTF
cdr3_nt: TGTGCCAGCTCAACTAAGCGGGGCGGCTGGGATGGCTACACCTTC

clone_size: once
d_call: .
v_call: TRBV30
j_call: TRBJ1-3
cdr3_aa: CAWSSRGGNTIYF
cdr3_nt: TGTGCCTGGAGTAGCAGGGGCGGAAACACCATATATTTT

clone_size: few
d_call: .
v_call: TRBV10-3
j_call: TRBJ2-7
cdr3_aa: CAIRGRYEQYF
cdr3_nt: TGTGCCATCAGGGGCAGATACGAGCAGTACTTC

clone_size: once
d_call: .
v_call: TRBV15
j_call: TRBJ1-3
cdr3_aa: CATSRDAGISGNTIYF
cdr3_nt: TGTGCCACCAGCAGAGACGCAGGAATCTCTGGAAACACCATATATTTT